This T cell receptor beta chain is from a study of cytomegalovirus exposure and HLA in healthy donors listed by TCRdb under 2017. For the wider study: According to an earlier analysis of a few hundred of the donors, about 190 million T cells yielded roughly 110 million unique TCR beta sequences and roughly 280 Gb of sequence data. Genome-wide SNP genotypes for about 65% of the roughly 670 donors were used in a later genetic analysis, which treated that subset as a discovery cohort. Along with the roughly 670-subject first cohort, a separate validation cohort of roughly 110 different subjects was used. Typing coverage varied by locus: about 620-630 donors for A, B, C, DRB1 and DQB1; roughly 520 for DQA1; more than 600 for DPA1; approximately 470 for DPB1. Among roughly 400 genotyped donors of the cohort, an average of approximately 230,000 unique TCR beta nucleotide sequences were sequenced per donor, about a sixth of them non-productive. All discovery cohort repertoires had been generated using a single sequencing platform. To study patterns of TCR occurrence, a later analysis re-analyzed previously published TCR beta repertoires from 550 to 800 donors and added high-resolution HLA genotyping. To predict cytomegalovirus infection status, the study combined high-throughput TCR immunosequencing, statistical association of individual TCRs with disease status, and machine learning. The genetic ancestry cluster associated with self-reported Caucasian donors included over 65% of the 300 to 450 genotyped donors. To decide whether each TCR beta V gene segment behaved as functional or pseudogenic, an earlier analysis of fewer than 750 of the donors relied on high-throughput TCR beta sequencing. Four or five DR-DQ haplotypes were treated as single units for association and clustering because of strong linkage in the cohort. The study used immunosequencing to profile the T cell repertoires of more than 650 subjects and linked those repertoires to cytomegalovirus serostatus. Donor age, sex, ethnicity and CMV serostatus were collected together with the repertoire data. The study aimed to test whether cataloging public T cell receptors could reveal signatures of past pathogen exposure. Rather than using new phenotypic data, the later analysis identified candidate immune exposures from TCR beta sequences and from how often those sequences occurred across donors. Both class I and class II loci were covered by HLA typing, at four-digit resolution. Roughly 290 gigabases of sequencing data and around 85 million unique TCR sequences made up an early release that covered approximately 620 HLA-typed donors.

What the work shows at the level of the full study, not this receptor alone: For the cohort, immune exposure information was limited to CMV serostatus. Specific HLA alleles were associated with about 17,000 TCR beta sequences at a false discovery rate of 0.05 in a later analysis. A further reported finding was that TCR beta sequences accurately predicted the HLA-A and HLA-B alleles for most subjects in the first cohort. The study listed approximately 160 TCR beta chains as associated with cytomegalovirus. Because HLA typing was missing for some donors at each locus, association tests included only the typed subset. In a later analysis, several top co-occurrence clusters were reported to appear linked to parvovirus B19, influenza, CMV and Epstein-Barr virus. Some IMGT-functional V segments, including TRBV6-2 and TRBV6-3, could not be distinguished by the 87-base-pair reads and were therefore excluded. Compared with the roughly 670-donor mean, donors in an Asian-associated ancestry cluster had fewer N-insertions in productive TCRs, according to a later genetic analysis. A few of the identified cytomegalovirus-associated TCR beta chains were confirmed in vitro to be specific for cytomegalovirus antigens. In a later genetic analysis, a missense DCLRE1C variant was associated with V-gene and J-gene trimming of TCR beta chains, and the association was replicated in an independent cohort. In a later analysis, most CMV-associated TCR beta chains were found to appear HLA-restricted, with HLA associations seemingly driven largely by CMV exposure. Assigning TCR associations to individual alleles was difficult when HLA alleles, especially DR and DQ, strongly co-occurred. Correlated functional status among segregating V segments might be attributable to linkage disequilibrium, but an unknown experimental factor could not be ruled out. In a later analysis, TCR association rates were found to vary across HLA loci, with the most associated TCRs seen for DRB1 alleles and the fewest for HLA-C alleles. Roughly uniform sequencing depth across donors was assumed in presence/absence analyses, although this assumption may not hold. The classifier was reported to diagnose cytomegalovirus status with high specificity and sensitivity in both the original cohort and the validation cohort. It was suggested by the authors that the approach could potentially be generalized to other disease states and immunological phenotypes. Most TCR sequences were observed very rarely across donors, whereas some public TCRs were present in many individuals. The cohort was sequenced for TCR beta chains only, and without alpha or paired-chain data the features that could be detected were limited. Roughly 17 rarely observed V segments, including chromosome 9 orphons, were excluded from the earlier analysis of approximately 500 of the donors because counts were too low. A cluster of highly shared sequence variants was judged likely to be a technical artifact of the sequencing pipeline. Broadly in line with IMGT annotations, most TCR beta V segments showed up in productive rearrangements about 87% or about 30% of the time in an earlier analysis of several hundred of the donors. A later analysis found that HLA-associated TCR beta chains were more clonally expanded and had lower generation probabilities than equally common non-associated chains.

CDR1 SGHRS and CDR2 YFSETQ are derived from the germline V gene. V and J are truncated by 2 bases and 2 bases respectively, leaving an intervening sequence of 11 bases. Its CDR3 holds 14 amino acids, cysteine through phenylalanine. The DNA shown is the 42-base CDR3, in frame from base 1. This clone occurred a few times. This receptor's antigen is unknown. It has no much larger one-base neighbor in the sample; base qualities were not kept. The library was obtained by the immunoSEQ multiplex PCR assay. For the multiplex PCR, a mixture combining 60 forward primers for TCR Vbeta segments and 13 reverse primers for TCR Jbeta segments was used. Amplification of the CDR3 region of rearranged TCR beta genes was performed with a multiplex PCR assay on genomic DNA. The Illumina HiSeq System was used to sequence the amplified TCR beta libraries as 87-base-pair reads. Concerning the study's data processing: Across the 700 or so repertoires, a later analysis counted 75 million to 90 million unique TCR beta chains, some 11 million of which were shared by at least two donors. A nearest-neighbor algorithm error-corrected the raw reads and collapsed the reads into unique sequences, merging closely related sequences to remove PCR and sequencing errors. CDR3 sequences were aligned to IMGT reference sequences to assign V, D and J gene segments. For a sequence to be retained, a match of at least six nucleotides was required to both a V gene segment and a J gene segment. A rearrangement counted as productive if the CDR3 had no stop codons and remained in frame with V and J, and every other rearrangement counted as non-productive. Following IMGT convention, CDR3 was defined as the stretch from the second conserved V-encoded cysteine to the conserved J-encoded phenylalanine. In an earlier analysis of just under 600 of the donors, sequences lacking an unambiguous match to a single V gene segment were excluded. In an earlier analysis of 587 of the donors, a V segment was called functional when productive rearrangements were above 56.7%, and segregating when the standard deviation between donors exceeded 5%. A statistical classification framework was built for diagnosing cytomegalovirus status from the catalog of TCR beta chain sequences. A later analysis assigned V and J genes by comparing TCR nucleotide sequences with IMGT/GENE-DB human TR gene sequences. The TCRdist pipeline was used in a later analysis to assign CDR3 sequences and most-parsimonious VDJ recombination scenarios. In a later analysis, each TCR beta chain was defined by its CDR3 amino acid sequence together with its V-gene family, and reads lacking a unique V-gene family were excluded. In a later analysis, around 600 highly shared, low-generation-probability nucleotide sequences were removed to address suspected cross-contamination and a sequencing artifact. In a later analysis, a clonal expansion index for each public chain was calculated from normalized within-repertoire ranks of inferred template counts. In a later analysis, generation probabilities were computed using a VDJ recombination model fitted to out-of-frame rearrangements, and the results were checked against IGoR. In a later analysis, hypergeometric tests were used to score TCR-TCR, TCR-HLA and TCR-CMV co-occurrence, with a repertoire-size bias correction applied to TCR pairs. In a later analysis, false discovery rates were estimated by permuting HLA or CMV assignments 20 times. In a later analysis, co-occurring TCRs were grouped with DBSCAN, and TCRdist sequence similarity was added when clustering was performed within HLA-allele-positive subsets. Co-occurrence clustering excluded repertoires with fewer than 30,000 or more than 120,000 public chains, plus five with anomalous nucleotide sharing. Here the immuneACCESS table is served through TCRdb, limited to in-frame sequences with V and J called. Missing clones are a known gap in these copies; in checked studies unresolved V genes cover under half, and the rest lacks a known reason. That table is the source of V, J and clone size, and D and trimming were worked out from the DNA. For this sample there are roughly 120,000 clones; 55% to 75% appear just once. 8% to 9.5% of the sample is held by the ten biggest clonotypes.

The cohort comprised hundreds of healthy bone marrow donors. At the time of sampling, every cohort member was nominally healthy, though immune exposures that went unrecorded were likely present. The donor was CMV seropositive and was included in the group of 300 or so seropositive cohort members. Each donor provided a peripheral blood sample, and peripheral blood mononuclear cells were used for TCR beta sequencing. Genomic DNA was extracted from the blood cell samples with the Qiagen DNeasy Blood Extraction Kit. This TCR came from a man aged 30 to 39 in good health and CMV-seropositive. The sequenced sample was PBMCs. The rearranged segments are TRBV5-1 and TRBJ2-7, and TRBD1 may be the D gene, going by 5 matching bases. The sequence in DNA is TGCGCCAGCAGCTTCAGGGTACCACCCTACGAGCAGTACTTC. This yields the protein CASSFRVPPYEQYF.